The sequence of this TCR beta chain was determined in a study of blood T cell repertoires in COVID-19. Overall study: In each case, the material was cDNA or gDNA derived from T cells, B-cell-depleted T cells, or PBMCs.

Sequenced by immunoSEQ multiplex PCR; TCRdb stores in-frame clones only, minus some. The table has over 35,000 clones, roughly 92% seen once. Germline V gives CDR1 KGHSH, CDR2 LQKENI. The CDR3 spans 15 residues. V lost 5 bases, J lost 2 bases, and 14 bases lay in between. Input material: peripheral blood. This rearrangement joins TRBV18 to TRBJ2-3; D gene unclear. The receptor's source is a man aged 50-59 years with active COVID-19. The CDR3 loop is CASSKASQNTDTQYF. In nucleotides, the CDR3 is TGTGCCAGCTCAAAGGCCTCACAGAACACAGATACGCAGTATTTT.